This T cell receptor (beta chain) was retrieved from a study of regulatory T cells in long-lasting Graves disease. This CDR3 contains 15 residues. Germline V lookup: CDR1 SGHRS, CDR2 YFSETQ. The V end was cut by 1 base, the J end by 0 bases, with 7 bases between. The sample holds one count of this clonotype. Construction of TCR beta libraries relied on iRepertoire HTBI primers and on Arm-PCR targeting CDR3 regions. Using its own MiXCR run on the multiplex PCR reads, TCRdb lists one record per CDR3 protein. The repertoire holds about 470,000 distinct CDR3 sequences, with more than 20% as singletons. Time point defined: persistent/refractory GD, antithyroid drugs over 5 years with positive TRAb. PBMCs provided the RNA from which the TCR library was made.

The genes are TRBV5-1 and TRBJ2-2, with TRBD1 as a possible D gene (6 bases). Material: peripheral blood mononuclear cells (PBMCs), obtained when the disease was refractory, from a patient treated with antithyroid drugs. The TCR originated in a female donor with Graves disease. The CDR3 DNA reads TGCGCCAGCAGCTTGACAGGGCCGAACACCGGGGAGCTGTTTTTT. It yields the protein CASSLTGPNTGELFF.